The clone carrying this T cell receptor (beta chain) was seen more than once but under ten times. Its antigen is still unknown. MiXCR was run by TCRdb on the RT-PCR reads, yielding one entry per CDR3 protein. This table has about 570,000 distinct CDR3 sequences, approximately 12% appearing once. This CDR3 has 13 amino acids. Unmatched junction bases numbered 7, after V lost 8 bases and J lost 3 bases. Germline V CDR1 and CDR2: SQVTM, ANQGSEA. These data belong to a study of response to subunit inactivated influenza vaccine. Whole-study findings and limits: Authors suggested each seasonal flu vaccination may recruit only limited numbers of new T cells.

Material: PBMCs from blood, obtained on the day of vaccination. The chain couples TRBV29-1 to TRBJ1-1, with 9 bases identical to TRBD1. The TCR was taken from a man in his forties or fifties who received an inactivated influenza vaccine. DNA for the CDR3: TGCAGCTCGAGACAGGGGGTTTACACTGAAGCTTTCTTT. Its protein is CSSRQGVYTEAFF.